This entry is about one T cell receptor beta chain. Trimming left V 3 bases short and J 3 bases short, with 14 bases between. CDR1 is MNHEY, CDR2 SMNVEV, per germline (reference sequence). The CDR3 consists of 16 residues. TCRdb keeps only in-frame clones here, not all; method: immunoSEQ multiplex PCR. The data show 65,000 to 80,000 clones, under 90% seen once. This record comes from a study of T cell clones after liver transplantation. Study in general: Samples came from ITN030ST, which attempted immunosuppression withdrawal within 2 years of liver transplantation. Patients counted as tolerant after at least one year off all immunosuppression, enzymes not exceeding twice normal.

The V gene is TRBV27, the J gene TRBJ1-4; no firm D call. The material was CD4+ T cells from blood, obtained before liver transplant. The source of this sequence is a human donor who received a liver transplant. CDR3 DNA: TGTGCCAGCAGTTTTTCCCCTGCGGGGTCTAATGAAAAACTGTTTTTT. As protein: CASSFSPAGSNEKLFF. The full variable domain, completed using reference TRBV27 and TRBJ1-4, is EAQVTQNPRYLITVTGKKLTVTCSQNMNHEYMSWYRQDPGLGLRQIYYSMNVEVTDKGDVPEGYKVSRKEKRNFPLILESPSPNQTSLYFCASSFSPAGSNEKLFFGSGTQLSVL.